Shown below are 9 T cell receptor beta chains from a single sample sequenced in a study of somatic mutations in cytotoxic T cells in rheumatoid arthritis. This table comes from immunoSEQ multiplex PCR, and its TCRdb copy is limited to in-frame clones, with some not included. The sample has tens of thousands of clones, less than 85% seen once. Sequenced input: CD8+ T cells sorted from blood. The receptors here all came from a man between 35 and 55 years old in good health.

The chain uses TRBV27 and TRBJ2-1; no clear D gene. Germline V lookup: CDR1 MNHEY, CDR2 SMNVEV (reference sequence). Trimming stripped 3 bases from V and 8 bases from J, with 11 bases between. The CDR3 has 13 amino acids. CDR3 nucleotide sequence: TGTGCCAGCAGTTTGTTGACTGGGGATGAGCAGTTCTTC. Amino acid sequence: CASSLLTGDEQFF.

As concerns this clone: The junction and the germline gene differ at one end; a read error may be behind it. The CDR3 here is CASSGGRGPVF. DNA for the CDR3: TGTGCCAGCAGTGGAGGCAGGGGACCCGTTTTT. The rearrangement uses TRBV25-1 and TRBJ1-1; D is possibly TRBD1 (6 bases). The CDR3 is made up of 11 amino acids. Germline-derived CDR1 and CDR2 are MGHDK and SYGVNS. Combining the CDR3 with reference TRBV25-1 and TRBJ1-1 gives the whole variable domain EADIYQTPRYLVIGTGKKITLECSQTMGHDKMYWYQQDPGMELHLIHYSYGVNSTEKGDLSSESTVSRIRTEHFPLTLESARPSHTSQYLCASSGGRGPVFGQGTRLTVV.

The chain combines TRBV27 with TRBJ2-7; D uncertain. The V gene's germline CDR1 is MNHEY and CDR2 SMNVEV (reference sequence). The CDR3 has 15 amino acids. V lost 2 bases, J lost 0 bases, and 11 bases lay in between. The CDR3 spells CASSLSLLSSYEQYF. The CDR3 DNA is TGTGCCAGCAGTTTAAGCTTGTTAAGCTCCTACGAGCAGTACTTC.

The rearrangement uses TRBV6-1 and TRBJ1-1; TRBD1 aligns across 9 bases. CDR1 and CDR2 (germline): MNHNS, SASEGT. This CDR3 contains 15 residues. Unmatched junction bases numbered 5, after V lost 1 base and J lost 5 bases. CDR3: CASSEEPTGGTEAFF. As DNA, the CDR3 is TGTGCCAGCAGTGAAGAACCGACAGGGGGGACTGAAGCTTTCTTT.

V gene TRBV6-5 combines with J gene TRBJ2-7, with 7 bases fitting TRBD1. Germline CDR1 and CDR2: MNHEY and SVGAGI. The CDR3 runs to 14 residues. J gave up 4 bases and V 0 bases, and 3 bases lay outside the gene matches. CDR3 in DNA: TGTGCCAGCAGTTACTCGACAGGGTGGTACGAGCAGTACTTC. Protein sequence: CASSYSTGWYEQYF.

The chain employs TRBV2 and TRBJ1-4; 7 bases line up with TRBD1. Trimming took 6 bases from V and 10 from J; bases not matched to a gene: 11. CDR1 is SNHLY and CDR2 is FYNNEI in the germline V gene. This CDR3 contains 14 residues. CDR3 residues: CASSPPGQTGKLFF. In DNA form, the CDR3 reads TGTGCCAGCAGCCCGCCGGGACAGACGGGAAAACTGTTTTTT.

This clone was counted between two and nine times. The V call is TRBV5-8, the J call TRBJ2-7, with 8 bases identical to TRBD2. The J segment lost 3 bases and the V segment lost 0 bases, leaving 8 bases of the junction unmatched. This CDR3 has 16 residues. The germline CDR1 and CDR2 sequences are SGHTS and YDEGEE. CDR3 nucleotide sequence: TGTGCCAGCAGCTTGGCCGGGGGACTAGTATTCTACGAGCAGTACTTC. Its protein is CASSLAGGLVFYEQYF.

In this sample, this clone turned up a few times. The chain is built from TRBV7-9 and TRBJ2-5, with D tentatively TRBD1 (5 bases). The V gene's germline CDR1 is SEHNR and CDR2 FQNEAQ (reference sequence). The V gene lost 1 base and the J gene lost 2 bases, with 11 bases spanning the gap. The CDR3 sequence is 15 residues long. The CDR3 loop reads CASSLGFGAQETQYF. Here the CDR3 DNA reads TGTGCCAGCAGCTTAGGTTTTGGGGCACAAGAGACCCAGTACTTC. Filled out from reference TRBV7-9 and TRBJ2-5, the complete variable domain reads DTGVSQNPRHKITKRGQNVTFRCDPISEHNRLYWYRQTLGQGPEFLTYFQNEAQLEKSRLLSDRFSAERPKGSFSTLEIQRTEQGDSAMYLCASSLGFGAQETQYFGPGTRLLVL.

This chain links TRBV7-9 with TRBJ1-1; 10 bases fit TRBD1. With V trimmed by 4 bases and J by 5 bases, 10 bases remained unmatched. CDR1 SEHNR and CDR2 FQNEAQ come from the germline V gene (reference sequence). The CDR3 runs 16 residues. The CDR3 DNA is TGTGCCAGCAGCTCTTATTGGGACAGGGGAGGTACTGAAGCTTTCTTT. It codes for CASSSYWDRGGTEAFF.